These 15 T cell receptor beta chains were all obtained from the same sample, sequenced in a study of blood T cell repertoires in COVID-19. The method was immunoSEQ multiplex PCR; TCRdb's version includes in-frame clones alone and lacks a portion of them. This sample has around 15,000 clones, with roughly nine tenths found just once. Source material: peripheral blood. These receptors came from an elderly man with acute or convalescent COVID-19.

The V call is TRBV5-6, the J call TRBJ1-2, with 11 bases lining up with TRBD1. The CDR3 extends over 14 amino acids. CDR1 is SGHDT and CDR2 is YYEEEE in the germline V gene. The J segment lost 2 bases and the V segment lost 3 bases, leaving 0 bases of the junction unmatched. The CDR3 region has the DNA TGTGCCAGCAGCTGGACAGGGGGCAACTATGGCTACACCTTC. Translating it yields CASSWTGGNYGYTF.

This chain joins TRBV24-1 and TRBJ2-1, with TRBD2 matching over 11 bases. Germline lookup yields CDR1 KGHDR and CDR2 SFDVKD. The CDR3 has 16 residues. V lost 5 bases, J lost 3 bases, and 5 bases stayed unmatched. As DNA, the CDR3 is TGTGCCACCAGTGTTACTAGCGGGGGCCTCTACAATGAGCAGTTCTTC. The encoded protein is CATSVTSGGLYNEQFF.

Only one count was recorded for this clone. The chain is built from TRBV6-5 and TRBJ1-3; D perhaps matches TRBD1 (6 bases). The V and J ends lost 5 bases and 3 bases respectively, with 14 bases between them. This CDR3 spans 15 amino acids. Germline assignment: CDR1 MNHEY and CDR2 SVGAGI. This chain's CDR3 is CASSNGQQLGNTIYF. CDR3 bases: TGTGCCAGCAGTAACGGACAGCAGCTTGGAAACACCATATATTTT.

CDR3 in DNA: TGTGCCAGCAGCCAAGCTTTCGAGAGATTCTCCTACGAGCAGTACTTC. Its translation is CASSQAFERFSYEQYF. The V gene is TRBV14, the J gene TRBJ2-7; no clear D gene. The germline gives CDR1 SGHDN, CDR2 FVKESK. The CDR3 extends over 16 amino acids. V gave up 1 base and J gave up 0 bases, with 13 bases separating them.

The chain is built from TRBV7-3 and TRBJ2-1; maybe TRBD2 (7 bases). Deletions cut 8 bases from V and 2 bases from J, with 16 bases between. The CDR3 length is 15 residues. Germline CDR1 is SGHTA and CDR2 is FQGTGA. CDR3 amino acids: CASQEGGAPYNEQFF. The DNA for the CDR3 is TGTGCCAGCCAAGAGGGGGGGGCCCCCTACAATGAGCAGTTCTTC.

J is TRBJ2-5 and V is TRBV2; possible D gene TRBD2, 6 bases. V dropped 2 bases and J dropped 5 bases, with 15 bases sitting between them. The CDR3 contains 15 residues. CDR1 and CDR2 (germline): SNHLY, FYNNEI. The CDR3 nucleotides are TGTGCCAGCAGTGAAATTTCCGGGGGTGGGGAGACCCAGTACTTC. The encoded protein is CASSEISGGGETQYF.

CDR3 region: CASSLVGGNTEAFF. The CDR3 nucleotides are TGTGCCAGCAGTTTAGTAGGAGGGAACACTGAAGCTTTCTTT. This chain uses TRBV27 with TRBJ1-1; D uncertain. The CDR3 extends over 14 amino acids. CDR1 and CDR2 (germline): MNHEY, SMNVEV (reference sequence). The germline V and J ends were trimmed by 2 bases and 1 base, with 8 bases remaining between them.

The chain uses TRBV27 and TRBJ2-1; perhaps TRBD1 as D (5 bases). Germline V gene sequence: CDR1 MNHEY, CDR2 SMNVEV (reference sequence). The CDR3 has 13 amino acids. V was clipped by 2 bases and J by 9 bases, with 11 bases between them. CDR3 in DNA: TGTGCCAGCAGTTTACCAGGGTGGGGTGAGCAGTTCTTC. Protein product: CASSLPGWGEQFF.

With respect to this clone: An end of the junction does not agree with germline; a read error may underlie this. The CDR3 region is CASSLTIEKLFF. For the CDR3, the DNA is TGTGCCAGCAGCTTGACTATTGAAAAACTGTTTTTT. The chain combines TRBV5-8 with TRBJ1-4, with D hard to call. There are 12 residues in the CDR3. Germline values: CDR1 SGHTS, CDR2 YDEGEE.

The chain couples TRBV7-2 to TRBJ1-5; D is perhaps TRBD1 (6 bases). V was clipped by 1 base and J by 3 bases, with 10 bases between them. CDR3 length equals 15 residues. Germline assignment: CDR1 SGHTA and CDR2 FQGNSA. In DNA, the CDR3 is TGTGCCAGCAGCTTAGTGGGGGCGAACAATCAGCCCCAGCATTTT. Encoded protein: CASSLVGANNQPQHF.

The J gene is TRBJ2-1, the V gene TRBV3-1 (or the pseudogene TRBV3-2); 10 bases match TRBD2. This CDR3 has 17 residues. The germline CDR1 and CDR2 sequences are LGHDT and YNNKEL (reference sequence). The ends lost 0 bases at V and 4 bases at J; junction bases unmatched: 6. This chain's CDR3 is CASSQDSSGRRYNEQFF. Here the CDR3 DNA reads TGTGCCAGCAGCCAAGACTCTAGCGGGAGAAGGTACAATGAGCAGTTCTTC.

The chain has TRBV12-3 or TRBV12-4 and TRBJ1-3; D unclear. CDR3 length: 13 amino acids. With 2 bases removed from V and 4 bases from J, the gap between germline ends came to 6 bases. CDR3 sequence: CASSLTQGNTIYF. The CDR3 DNA is TGTGCCAGCAGTTTAACCCAGGGAAACACCATATATTTT.

This chain joins TRBV29-1 and TRBJ1-2; unclear D gene. The germline gives CDR1 SQVTM, CDR2 ANQGSEA. The V gene lost 2 bases and the J gene lost 8 bases, with 12 bases spanning the gap. CDR3 length: 12 residues. The CDR3, as DNA: TGCAGCGTTGAAACCGATCGAGAGGGCTACACCTTC. This sequence encodes CSVETDREGYTF.

This clone was found a few times. The V and J genes are TRBV5-6 and TRBJ1-2, with TRBD1 matching over 7 bases. This CDR3 has 14 residues. Per germline, CDR1 SGHDT and CDR2 YYEEEE. With V trimmed by 2 bases and J by 2 bases, 3 bases remained unmatched. The CDR3 here is CASSFPGQNYGYTF. The CDR3 DNA sequence: TGTGCCAGCAGCTTTCCGGGACAGAACTATGGCTACACCTTC.

The table lists this clone with a few counts. The chain combines TRBV7-9 with TRBJ1-1; possibly TRBD1 for D (5 bases). CDR1 is SEHNR, CDR2 FQNEAQ, per germline (reference sequence). The CDR3 has 13 amino acids. Trimming took off 6 bases at V and 4 bases at J, with 12 bases between the two ends. CDR3 sequence (DNA): TGTGCCAGCAGTTTTACAGGTTCCACTGAAGCTTTCTTT. Translating gives CASSFTGSTEAFF.